This TCR beta chain comes out of a study of blood T cell repertoires in COVID-19. Across the whole study: Samples of COVID-19 (acute and convalescent) were obtained from the United States, Italy and Spain. In each case, the material was cDNA or gDNA derived from T cells, B-cell-depleted T cells, or PBMCs.

The CDR3 runs to 15 residues. The V segment lost 4 bases and the J segment 7 bases; nucleotides outside the gene matches: 10. CDR1 is SGHDT, CDR2 YYEEEE, per germline. Authors' data handling: Reference gene primer amplification yielded estimated nucleated cell counts. The table came from immunoSEQ multiplex PCR; TCRdb's copy has only in-frame clones and leaves some out. V and J calls and clone size follow that table, whereas D and trimming were derived from the DNA. The data show 250,000 to 350,000 clones, with around 88% seen just once and under 0.95% held by the top ten. This rearrangement joins TRBV5-6 to TRBJ2-5, with 10 bases fitting TRBD1. The sample consisted of peripheral blood. The sequence derives from a man aged 25-45 years with acute or convalescent COVID-19. CDR3 sequence (DNA): TGTGCCAGCAGCCCTCTCCGGGACAGGGGTGGGACCCAGTACTTC. Protein: CASSPLRDRGGTQYF.